This T cell receptor (beta chain) was sequenced in a study of cytomegalovirus exposure and HLA in healthy donors. The PCR employed 60 Vbeta primers together with 13 Jbeta primers. The table came from immunoSEQ multiplex PCR; TCRdb's copy has only in-frame clones and leaves some out. The table shows roughly 100,000 clones, with 82% occurring only once. Germline V CDR1 and CDR2: MGHRA, YSYEKL. J lost 5 bases, V lost 4 bases, and 11 bases had no gene match. CDR3 size: 16 residues. The origin of this receptor is a man aged 30 to 45 in good health and CMV-seropositive. This chain connects TRBV4-1 to TRBJ2-1, with 7 bases identical to TRBD2. The sequencing input was PBMCs. CDR3 nucleotide sequence: TGCGCCAGCAGCCCTCTCCGCGGGAGACACGACAATGAGCAGTTCTTC. It specifies CASSPLRGRHDNEQFF.